A selection of T cell receptor beta chains follows, all from one sample in a study of T cells in narcolepsy. Assay used: immunoSEQ multiplex PCR; TCRdb lists only in-frame clones, some missing. This sample has fewer than 40,000 clones, with approximately 80% found just once. The sequencing sample was made of memory (CD45RA-) CD4+ T cells from blood. Every receptor here comes from a human donor in good health. Each CDR3 is given with its conserved first and last residue. The order of the fields is V gene, J gene, D gene, clone size, CDR3 protein. The D gene is left open where the match is weak. A clone size is listed for some rows: how often the clone was seen (once, few, many), or a class if it is expanded.

v_call: TRBV9; j_call: TRBJ2-6; d_call: NA; clone_size: NA; cdr3_aa: CASSVPGANVLTF
v_call: TRBV11-2; j_call: TRBJ2-5; d_call: TRBD1; clone_size: NA; cdr3_aa: CASSLGQTFQETQYF
v_call: TRBV2; j_call: TRBJ2-3; d_call: TRBD2; clone_size: NA; cdr3_aa: CASSMGLAGTDTQYF
v_call: TRBV2; j_call: TRBJ1-2; d_call: NA; clone_size: NA; cdr3_aa: CASSEALGYGYTF
v_call: TRBV5-1; j_call: TRBJ1-1; d_call: TRBD1; clone_size: NA; cdr3_aa: CASRPGTGNTEAFF
v_call: TRBV6-1; j_call: TRBJ2-3; d_call: TRBD2; clone_size: few; cdr3_aa: CASSEIAGGWDTQYF
v_call: TRBV19; j_call: TRBJ2-2; d_call: TRBD1; clone_size: NA; cdr3_aa: CASSIGQGNTGELFF
v_call: TRBV10-1; j_call: TRBJ2-3; d_call: TRBD2; clone_size: NA; cdr3_aa: CASSYGRAQTDTQYF
v_call: TRBV15; j_call: TRBJ2-7; d_call: NA; clone_size: NA; cdr3_aa: CATSRAGSNEQYF
v_call: TRBV5-1; j_call: TRBJ2-3; d_call: NA; clone_size: NA; cdr3_aa: CASSPYNPHLTDTQYF
v_call: TRBV5-4; j_call: TRBJ2-7; d_call: NA; clone_size: NA; cdr3_aa: CASGGKGLHEQYF
v_call: TRBV7-9; j_call: TRBJ1-5; d_call: NA; clone_size: NA; cdr3_aa: CASSEDSPNQPQHF
v_call: TRBV6-5; j_call: TRBJ2-3; d_call: NA; clone_size: NA; cdr3_aa: CASSESARGTQYF
v_call: TRBV7-8; j_call: TRBJ2-7; d_call: TRBD1; clone_size: few; cdr3_aa: CASSADREREQYF
v_call: TRBV19; j_call: TRBJ2-3; d_call: TRBD2; clone_size: once; cdr3_aa: CASSTPGLGTDTQYF
v_call: TRBV4-2; j_call: TRBJ1-1; d_call: NA; clone_size: few; cdr3_aa: CASSQGTNTEAFF
v_call: TRBV7-2; j_call: TRBJ1-3; d_call: NA; clone_size: few; cdr3_aa: CASSLDWGPGNTIYF
v_call: TRBV11-3; j_call: NA; d_call: TRBD1; clone_size: NA; cdr3_aa: CASRDTGTGQYEQYF
v_call: TRBV4-1; j_call: TRBJ1-1; d_call: NA; clone_size: NA; cdr3_aa: CASSLKGAVSSANTEAFF
v_call: TRBV10-3; j_call: TRBJ2-1; d_call: NA; clone_size: NA; cdr3_aa: CAIRKDNEQFF
v_call: TRBV19; j_call: TRBJ2-2; d_call: TRBD1; clone_size: NA; cdr3_aa: CASSQGTANTGELFF
v_call: TRBV11-2; j_call: TRBJ1-1; d_call: NA; clone_size: once; cdr3_aa: CASSFKNTEAFF
v_call: TRBV27; j_call: TRBJ2-3; d_call: TRBD2; clone_size: NA; cdr3_aa: CASSRKTGTSGFADTQYF
v_call: TRBV7-8; j_call: TRBJ2-7; d_call: TRBD2; clone_size: NA; cdr3_aa: CASSLGEGQPYEQYF
v_call: TRBV10-3; j_call: TRBJ1-5; d_call: NA; clone_size: NA; cdr3_aa: CAIREGHSDDQPQHF
v_call: TRBV19; j_call: TRBJ1-4; d_call: NA; clone_size: NA; cdr3_aa: CASKVATNEKLFF
v_call: TRBV21-1; j_call: TRBJ2-1; d_call: NA; clone_size: NA; cdr3_aa: CASSKGGRAESNEQFF
v_call: TRBV10-3; j_call: TRBJ1-6; d_call: NA; clone_size: NA; cdr3_aa: CAISEYRVNSPLHF
v_call: TRBV4-1; j_call: TRBJ2-1; d_call: NA; clone_size: NA; cdr3_aa: CASSQAGTGYNEQFF
v_call: TRBV6-6; j_call: TRBJ2-7; d_call: NA; clone_size: NA; cdr3_aa: CASTKNGGEQYF
v_call: TRBV7-3; j_call: TRBJ1-1; d_call: NA; clone_size: NA; cdr3_aa: CASSPGSDTEAFF